These 5 T cell receptor beta chains originate from one sample sequenced in a study of OX40 agonist ivuxolimab in advanced cancers. Generated by immunoSEQ multiplex PCR, the TCRdb table keeps only in-frame clones and is missing some. Among approximately 40,000 clones listed, more than 70% were seen once. The sample in question was CD4+ or CD8+ T cells sorted from blood, obtained in a trial of the OX40 agonist ivuxolimab. The origin of the receptors is an adult with an advanced solid tumor such as melanoma, head and neck, liver or kidney cancer.

The V and J genes are TRBV4-3 and TRBJ1-3; D remains ambiguous. The CDR3 is made up of 15 amino acids. V was pared by 0 bases and J by 4 bases, with 10 bases between. Germline V gene lookup returns CDR1 LGHNA and CDR2 YSLEER. For the CDR3, the DNA is TGCGCCAGCAGCCAAGATATCACAGTCGGAAACACCATATATTTT. This gives the protein CASSQDITVGNTIYF.

J is TRBJ2-2 and V is TRBV13; weak D call: TRBD1 (5 bases). The CDR3 is 15 amino acids. Germline assignment: CDR1 PRHDT and CDR2 FYEKMQ (reference sequence). Between the trimmed V and J ends, which lost 2 bases and 5 bases, there was a span of 12 bases. The CDR3 DNA reads as TGTGCCAGCAGCTTATTACTGGGGCTGACCGGGGAGCTGTTTTTT. It is translated as CASSLLLGLTGELFF.

The CDR3 DNA reads as TGCAGCGTTCTCCTCGATGGCCCCCCAAGGACAGATACGCAGTATTTT. It encodes CSVLLDGPPRTDTQYF. The chain employs TRBV29-1 and TRBJ2-3, with D unclear. Germline CDR1 and CDR2: SQVTM and ANQGSEA. This CDR3 region has 16 residues. V lost 5 bases, J lost 3 bases, and 21 bases lay in between.

V usage is TRBV4-3 and J usage is TRBJ2-1; TRBD2 aligns across 7 bases. The junction had 9 bases not matched to a gene; V was cut back by 0 bases and J by 1 base. CDR1 and CDR2 from the germline V gene are LGHNA and YSLEER. CDR3 length equals 18 residues. The CDR3 region has the DNA TGCGCCAGCAGCCAAGATAGAGCGAGCGGGACTTCCTACAATGAGCAGTTCTTC. Protein sequence: CASSQDRASGTSYNEQFF.

The V gene is TRBV29-1, the J gene TRBJ1-3, with D hard to call. Germline V CDR1 and CDR2: SQVTM, ANQGSEA. The V and J ends lost 7 bases and 0 bases respectively, with 10 bases between them. This CDR3 contains 13 residues. The CDR3 is CSAWGGSGNTIYF. The CDR3 nucleotides are TGCAGCGCCTGGGGAGGCTCTGGAAACACCATATATTTT.